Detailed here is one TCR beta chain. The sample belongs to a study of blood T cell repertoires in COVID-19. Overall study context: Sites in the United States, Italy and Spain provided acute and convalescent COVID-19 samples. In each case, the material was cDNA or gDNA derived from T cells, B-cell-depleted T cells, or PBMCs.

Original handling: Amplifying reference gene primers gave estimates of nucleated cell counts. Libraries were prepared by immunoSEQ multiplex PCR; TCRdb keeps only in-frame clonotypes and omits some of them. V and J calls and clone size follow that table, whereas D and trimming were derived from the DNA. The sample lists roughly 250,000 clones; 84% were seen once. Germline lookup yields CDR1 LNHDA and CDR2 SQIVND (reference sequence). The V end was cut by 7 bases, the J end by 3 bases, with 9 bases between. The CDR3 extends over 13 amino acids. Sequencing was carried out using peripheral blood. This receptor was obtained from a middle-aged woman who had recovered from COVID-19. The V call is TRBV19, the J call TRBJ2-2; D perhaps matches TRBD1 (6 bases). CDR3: CASNRQDTGELFF. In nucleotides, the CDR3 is TGTGCCAGTAATAGACAGGACACCGGGGAGCTGTTTTTT.